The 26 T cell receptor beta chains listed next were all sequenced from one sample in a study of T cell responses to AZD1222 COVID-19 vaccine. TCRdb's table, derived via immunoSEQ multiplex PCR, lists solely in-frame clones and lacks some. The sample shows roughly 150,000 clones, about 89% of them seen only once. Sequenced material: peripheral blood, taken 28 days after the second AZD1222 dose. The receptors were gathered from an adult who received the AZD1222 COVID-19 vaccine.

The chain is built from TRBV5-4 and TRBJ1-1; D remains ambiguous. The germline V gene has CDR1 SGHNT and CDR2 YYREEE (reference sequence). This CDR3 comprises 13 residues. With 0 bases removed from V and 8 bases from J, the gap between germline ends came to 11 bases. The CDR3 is CASSLGEGTEAFF. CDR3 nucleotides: TGTGCCAGCAGCTTGGGCGAGGGCACCGAAGCTTTCTTT.

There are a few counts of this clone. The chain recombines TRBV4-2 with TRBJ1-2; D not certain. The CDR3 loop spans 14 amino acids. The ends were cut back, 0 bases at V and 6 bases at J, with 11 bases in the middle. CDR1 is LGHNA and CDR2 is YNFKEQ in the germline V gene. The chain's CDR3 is CASSQDLVTNGYTF. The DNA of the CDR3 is TGTGCCAGCAGCCAAGATCTTGTGACGAATGGCTACACCTTC.

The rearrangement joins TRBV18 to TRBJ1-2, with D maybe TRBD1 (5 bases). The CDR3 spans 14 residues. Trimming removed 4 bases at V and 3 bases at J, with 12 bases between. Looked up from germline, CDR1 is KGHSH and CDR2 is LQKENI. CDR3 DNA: TGTGCCAGCTCACGCACGACAGATCACTATGGCTACACCTTC. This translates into CASSRTTDHYGYTF.

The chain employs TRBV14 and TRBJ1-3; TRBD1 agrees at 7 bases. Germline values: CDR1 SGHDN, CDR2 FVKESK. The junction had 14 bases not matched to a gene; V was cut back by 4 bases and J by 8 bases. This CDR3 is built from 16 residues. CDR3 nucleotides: TGTGCCAGCAGCCGAGAGATCGGACAGGTCGGAGACACCATATATTTT. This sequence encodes CASSREIGQVGDTIYF.

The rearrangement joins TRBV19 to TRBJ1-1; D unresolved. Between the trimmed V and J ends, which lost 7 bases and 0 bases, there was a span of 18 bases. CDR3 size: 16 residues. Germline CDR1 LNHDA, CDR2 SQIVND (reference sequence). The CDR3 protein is CASTTLVSLMNTEAFF. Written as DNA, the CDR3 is TGTGCCAGTACCACCCTGGTCAGTCTCATGAACACTGAAGCTTTCTTT.

The CDR3 DNA reads as TGTGCCAGCAGCTTTCATACGCAGTATTTT. Translation gives CASSFHTQYF. The V gene is TRBV7-9, the J gene TRBJ2-3; D remains ambiguous. V shed 3 bases and J shed 7 bases, with 2 bases lying between them. Germline values: CDR1 SEHNR, CDR2 FQNEAQ (reference sequence). The CDR3 sequence is 10 residues long. Using reference TRBV7-9 and TRBJ2-3 for the parts outside the CDR3, the full variable domain is DTGVSQNPRHKITKRGQNVTFRCDPISEHNRLYWYRQTLGQGPEFLTYFQNEAQLEKSRLLSDRFSAERPKGSFSTLEIQRTEQGDSAMYLCASSFHTQYFGPGTRLTVL.

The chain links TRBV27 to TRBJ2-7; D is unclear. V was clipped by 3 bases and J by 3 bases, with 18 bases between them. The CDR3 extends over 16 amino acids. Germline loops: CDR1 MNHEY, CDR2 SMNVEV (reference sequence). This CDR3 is CASSFSVGGQFYEQYF. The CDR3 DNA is TGTGCCAGCAGTTTTTCCGTCGGCGGCCAGTTCTACGAGCAGTACTTC.

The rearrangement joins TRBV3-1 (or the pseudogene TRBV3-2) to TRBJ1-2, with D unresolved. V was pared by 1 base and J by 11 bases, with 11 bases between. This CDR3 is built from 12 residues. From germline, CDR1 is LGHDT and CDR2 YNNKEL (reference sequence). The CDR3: CASSQGESSYTF. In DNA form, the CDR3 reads TGTGCCAGCAGCCAAGGGGAGAGTTCATACACCTTC.

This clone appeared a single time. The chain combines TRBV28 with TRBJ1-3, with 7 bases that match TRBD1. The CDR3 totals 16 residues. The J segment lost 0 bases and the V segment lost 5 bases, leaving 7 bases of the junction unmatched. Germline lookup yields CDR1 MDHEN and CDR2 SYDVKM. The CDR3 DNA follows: TGTGCCAGCAGTGGCCGACAGGGATACTCTGGAAACACCATATATTTT. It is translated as CASSGRQGYSGNTIYF.

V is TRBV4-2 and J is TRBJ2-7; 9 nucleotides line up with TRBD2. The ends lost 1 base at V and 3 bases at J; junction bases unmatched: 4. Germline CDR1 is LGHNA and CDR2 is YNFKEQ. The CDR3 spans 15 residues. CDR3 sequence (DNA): TGTGCCAGCAGCCAAGCCCCTAGCGGGGACTACGAGCAGTACTTC. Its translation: CASSQAPSGDYEQYF.

The CDR3 loop reads CSVVGTPLRYTF. DNA for the CDR3: TGCAGCGTTGTTGGGACCCCTCTACGCTACACCTTC. This rearrangement joins TRBV29-1 to TRBJ1-2, with D maybe TRBD1 (5 bases). Trimming removed 4 bases from V and 9 bases from J, with 15 bases in between. Germline assignment: CDR1 SQVTM and CDR2 ANQGSEA. The CDR3 loop spans 12 amino acids.

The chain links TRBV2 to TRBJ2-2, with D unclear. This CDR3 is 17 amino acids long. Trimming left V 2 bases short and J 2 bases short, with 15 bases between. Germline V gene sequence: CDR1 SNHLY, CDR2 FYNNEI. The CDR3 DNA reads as TGTGCCAGCAGTGAAAGGATAGGGAACGTTAACACCGGGGAGCTGTTTTTT. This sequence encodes CASSERIGNVNTGELFF.

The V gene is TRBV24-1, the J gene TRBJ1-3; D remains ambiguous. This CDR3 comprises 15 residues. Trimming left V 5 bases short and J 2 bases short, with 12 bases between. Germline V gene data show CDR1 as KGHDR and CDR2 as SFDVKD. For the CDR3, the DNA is TGTGCCACCAGTGCCTCTCGGGGTCCTGGAAACACCATATATTTT. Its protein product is CATSASRGPGNTIYF.

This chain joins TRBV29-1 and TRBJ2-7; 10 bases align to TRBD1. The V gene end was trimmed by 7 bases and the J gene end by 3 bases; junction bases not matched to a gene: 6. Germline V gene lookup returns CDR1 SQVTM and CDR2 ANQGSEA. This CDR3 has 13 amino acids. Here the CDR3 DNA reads TGCAGCGCCCGGGACAGGGGTATCTACGAGCAGTACTTC. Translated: CSARDRGIYEQYF.

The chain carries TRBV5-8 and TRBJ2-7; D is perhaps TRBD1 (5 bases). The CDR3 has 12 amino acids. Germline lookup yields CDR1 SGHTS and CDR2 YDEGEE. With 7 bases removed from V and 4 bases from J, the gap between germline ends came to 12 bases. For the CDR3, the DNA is TGTGCCAGCGGGCACAGACAGTACGAGCAGTACTTC. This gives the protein CASGHRQYEQYF.

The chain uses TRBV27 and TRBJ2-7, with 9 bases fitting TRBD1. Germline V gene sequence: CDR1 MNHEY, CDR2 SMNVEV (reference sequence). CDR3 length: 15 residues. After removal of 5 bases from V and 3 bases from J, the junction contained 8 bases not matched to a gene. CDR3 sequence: CASSGPGQGGYEQYF. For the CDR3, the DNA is TGTGCCAGCAGTGGACCGGGACAGGGAGGCTACGAGCAGTACTTC.

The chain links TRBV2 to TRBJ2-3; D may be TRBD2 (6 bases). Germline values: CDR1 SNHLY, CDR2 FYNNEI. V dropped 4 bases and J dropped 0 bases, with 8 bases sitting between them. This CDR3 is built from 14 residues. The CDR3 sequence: CASSVGTSTDTQYF. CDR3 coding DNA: TGTGCCAGCAGTGTGGGGACTAGCACAGATACGCAGTATTTT.

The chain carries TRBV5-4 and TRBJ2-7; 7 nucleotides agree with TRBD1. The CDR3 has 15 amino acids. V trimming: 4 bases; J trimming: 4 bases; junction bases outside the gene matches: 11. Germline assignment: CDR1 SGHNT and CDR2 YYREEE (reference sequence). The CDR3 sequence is CASSEEGGAGYEQYF. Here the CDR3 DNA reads TGTGCCAGCAGCGAGGAAGGGGGCGCCGGGTACGAGCAGTACTTC.

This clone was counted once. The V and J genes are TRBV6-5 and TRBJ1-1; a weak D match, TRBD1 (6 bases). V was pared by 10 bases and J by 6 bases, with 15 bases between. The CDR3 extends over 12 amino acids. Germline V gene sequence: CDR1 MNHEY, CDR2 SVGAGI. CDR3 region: CATKGVTAEAFF. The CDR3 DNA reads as TGTGCCACCAAGGGGGTTACGGCTGAAGCTTTCTTT.

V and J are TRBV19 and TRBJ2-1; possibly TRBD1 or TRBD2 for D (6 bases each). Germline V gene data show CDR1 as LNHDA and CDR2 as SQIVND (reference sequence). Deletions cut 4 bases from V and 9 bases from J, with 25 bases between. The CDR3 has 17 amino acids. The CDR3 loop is CASSTRDTRRSLGEQFF. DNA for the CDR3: TGTGCCAGTAGTACGCGGGACACCCGTCGATCCCTCGGTGAGCAGTTCTTC.

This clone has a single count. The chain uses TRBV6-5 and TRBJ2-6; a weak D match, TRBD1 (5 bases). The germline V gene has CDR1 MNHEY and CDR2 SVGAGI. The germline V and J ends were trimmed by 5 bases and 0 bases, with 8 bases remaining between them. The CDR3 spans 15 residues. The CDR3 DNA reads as TGTGCCAGCAGTCGACAGATCTCTGGGGCCAACGTCCTGACTTTC. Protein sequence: CASSRQISGANVLTF.

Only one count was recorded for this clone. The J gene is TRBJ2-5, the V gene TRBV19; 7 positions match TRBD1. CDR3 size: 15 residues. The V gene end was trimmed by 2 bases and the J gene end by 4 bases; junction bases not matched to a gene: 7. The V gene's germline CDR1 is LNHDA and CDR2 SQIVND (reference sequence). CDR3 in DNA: TGTGCCAGTAGTATAAGGGGGCCAGGGGGAGAGACCCAGTACTTC. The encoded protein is CASSIRGPGGETQYF.

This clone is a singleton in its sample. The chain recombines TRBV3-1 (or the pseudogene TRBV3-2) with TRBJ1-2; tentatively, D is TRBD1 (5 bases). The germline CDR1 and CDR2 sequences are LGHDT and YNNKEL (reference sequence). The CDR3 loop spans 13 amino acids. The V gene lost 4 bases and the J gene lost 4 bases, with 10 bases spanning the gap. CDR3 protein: CASSRDSSYGYTF. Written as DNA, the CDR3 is TGTGCCAGCAGCCGAGACAGTTCCTATGGCTACACCTTC.

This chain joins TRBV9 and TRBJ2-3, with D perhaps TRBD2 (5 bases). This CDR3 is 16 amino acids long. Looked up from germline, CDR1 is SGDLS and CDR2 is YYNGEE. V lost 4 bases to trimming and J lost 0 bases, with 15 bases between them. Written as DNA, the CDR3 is TGTGCCAGCAGCCCCAGAGGGTCGGAGAGCACAGATACGCAGTATTTT. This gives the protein CASSPRGSESTDTQYF.

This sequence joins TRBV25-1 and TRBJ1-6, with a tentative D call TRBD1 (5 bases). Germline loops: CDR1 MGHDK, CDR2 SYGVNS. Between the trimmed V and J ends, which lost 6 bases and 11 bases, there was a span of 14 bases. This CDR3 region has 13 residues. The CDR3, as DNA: TGTGCCAGCAGCCCGGGGGGTACTACACCCCTCCACTTT. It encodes CASSPGGTTPLHF.

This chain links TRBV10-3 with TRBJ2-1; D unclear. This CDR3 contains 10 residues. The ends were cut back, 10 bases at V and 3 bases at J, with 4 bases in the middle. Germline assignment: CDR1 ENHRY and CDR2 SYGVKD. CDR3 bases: TGTGCCACCTTCTACAATGAGCAGTTCTTC. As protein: CATFYNEQFF.